The TCR beta chain described here comes from a study of cytomegalovirus exposure and HLA in healthy donors. Germline CDR1 is KGHSH and CDR2 is LQKENI. J gave up 4 bases and V 3 bases, and 5 bases lay outside the gene matches. The CDR3 consists of 14 residues. Primers for the PCR totalled 60 Vbeta and 13 Jbeta. The data were produced by immunoSEQ multiplex PCR, yet TCRdb's version contains in-frame clones alone and is incomplete. Of 100,000 to 120,000 clones listed, 70% to 80% were seen once; the top ten hold 4.2%. The source is a woman aged 40 to 49 in good health and CMV-seropositive. The V and J genes are TRBV18 and TRBJ1-1; TRBD1 matches 7 bases. The specimen was PBMCs. For the CDR3, the DNA is TGTGCCAGCTCACCGACAGGGCTGAGCACTGAAGCTTTCTTT. As protein: CASSPTGLSTEAFF.